The entry below describes one T cell receptor beta chain. TCRdb's copy holds only in-frame clones and misses some; the assay was immunoSEQ multiplex PCR. The table lists 51,000 or so clones, 75% to 90% of them singletons. This record belongs to a study of OX40 agonist ivuxolimab in advanced cancers. V was clipped by 1 base and J by 0 bases, with 9 bases between them. Germline values: CDR1 SGHVS, CDR2 FQNEAQ. This CDR3 contains 16 residues. The receptor was derived from an adult with an advanced solid tumor such as melanoma, head and neck, liver or kidney cancer. The chain is built from TRBV7-8 and TRBJ1-4; D unresolved. Sequenced material: CD4+ or CD8+ T cells sorted from blood, taken in a trial of the OX40 agonist ivuxolimab. The CDR3 nucleotides are TGTGCCAGCAGCTTAGTAATGGAAGCAACTAATGAAAAACTGTTTTTT. Translation gives CASSLVMEATNEKLFF.